The next 5 T cell receptor beta chains were all read from a single sample in a study of T cell repertoires in cytomegalovirus infection. In TCRdb, the reads were re-called with MiXCR into one record per CDR3 protein. The table includes roughly 500,000 distinct CDR3 sequences, 33% detected once. These receptors are not linked to any known antigen. Sequencing used cultured PBMCs, obtained from culture after CMV antigen stimulation. These receptors were collected from a human donor in good health (CMV status not recorded). Some clones in this sample may be carry-over from other donors' samples.

The chain carries TRBV13 and TRBJ2-1; D gene uncertain. The CDR3 is made up of 14 amino acids. The V and J ends lost 5 bases and 5 bases respectively, with 13 bases between them. Germline V gene sequence: CDR1 PRHDT, CDR2 FYEKMQ (reference sequence). The CDR3 DNA follows: TGTGCCAGCAGCCCCCGATCTTGGGACAATGAGCAGTTCTTC. Residues: CASSPRSWDNEQFF.

The chain carries TRBV6-1 and TRBJ1-2; D is possibly TRBD1 (6 bases). V was pared by 5 bases and J by 2 bases, with 12 bases between. This CDR3 is built from 14 residues. The germline gives CDR1 MNHNS, CDR2 SASEGT. The CDR3 DNA sequence: TGTGCCAGCAGTACCCTGGACAGAAACTATGGCTACACCTTC. It encodes CASSTLDRNYGYTF.

DNA for the CDR3: TGTGCCAGTAGTACAGCCGGGACAGGGGACTATGGCTACACCTTC. This sequence encodes CASSTAGTGDYGYTF. The chain has TRBV19 and TRBJ1-2, with 10 bases fitting TRBD1. Trimming took 4 bases from V and 3 from J; bases not matched to a gene: 5. The CDR3 extends over 15 amino acids. Germline V gene sequence: CDR1 LNHDA, CDR2 SQIVND (reference sequence).

The sample holds a few counts of this clonotype. The J gene is TRBJ2-1, the V gene TRBV5-1; a weak D match, TRBD1 (5 bases). V was cut by 1 base and J by 6 bases, with 14 bases left in between. This CDR3 spans 15 amino acids. Germline-derived CDR1 and CDR2 are SGHRS and YFSETQ. This CDR3 reads CASSLNQGRINEQFF. CDR3 sequence (DNA): TGCGCCAGCAGCTTGAACCAGGGTCGTATCAATGAGCAGTTCTTC.

This clonotype was detected many times. CDR3 amino acids: CASSSLTSGRASDTQYF. CDR3 DNA: TGTGCCAGCAGCTCGTTGACTAGCGGGAGGGCCTCAGATACGCAGTATTTT. The rearrangement joins TRBV7-2 to TRBJ2-3; 14 bases agree with TRBD2. The CDR3 consists of 17 residues. Per germline, CDR1 SGHTA and CDR2 FQGNSA. With V trimmed by 4 bases and J by 4 bases, 7 bases remained unmatched.